The 32 T cell receptor beta chains below come from one sample, sequenced in a study of shared clonotypes between healthy human individuals. Method: immunoSEQ multiplex PCR; TCRdb's copy keeps in-frame clones and lacks some. The repertoire holds some 490,000 clones, with about 85% as singletons. The specimen was PBMCs. The receptors were sampled from a woman aged 40 to 50 in good health. Some clones in this sample may be carry-over from other donors' samples.

The chain has TRBV7-3 and TRBJ2-7; weak D call: TRBD2 (6 bases). V lost 6 bases, J lost 2 bases, and 11 bases lay in between. From germline, CDR1 is SGHTA and CDR2 FQGTGA. The CDR3 runs 13 residues. The CDR3 sequence is CASSPGVPYEQYF. The CDR3 bases are TGTGCCAGCAGTCCGGGAGTACCCTACGAGCAGTACTTC.

Comments on this clone: The same CDR3 is also encoded by other DNA sequences in this sample. The CDR3 is CASSLDPSSYEQYF. As DNA, the CDR3 is TGCGCCAGCAGCTTGGATCCTAGCTCCTACGAGCAGTACTTC. The gene calls are TRBV5-1 and TRBJ2-7, with D hard to call. The CDR3 consists of 14 residues. The germline V gene encodes CDR1 SGHRS and CDR2 YFSETQ. Deletions cut 0 bases from V and 0 bases from J, with 7 bases between.

The chain combines TRBV2 with TRBJ1-1; 7 bases agree with TRBD1. Germline-derived CDR1 and CDR2 are SNHLY and FYNNEI. Trimming cost V 0 bases and J 2 bases; bases outside gene matches: 6. This CDR3 region has 16 residues. The CDR3 DNA follows: TGTGCCAGCAGTGAAGCGGGCTACAGGGGTAACACTGAAGCTTTCTTT. Protein: CASSEAGYRGNTEAFF.

Remarks on this clone: With only one base between it and a far larger clone, this is likely a read error. The chain couples TRBV5-8 to TRBJ2-7; D is unresolved. V lost 4 bases and J 6 bases, leaving 14 bases between the germline ends. The CDR3 sequence is 13 residues long. Germline CDR1 reads SGHTS; CDR2 reads YDEGEE. The CDR3 loop is CASSPTRCTEQYF. CDR3 nucleotide sequence: TGTGCCAGCAGCCCGACCCGTTGTACCGAGCAGTACTTC.

This sequence joins TRBV9 and TRBJ2-1, with D perhaps being TRBD1 or TRBD2 (5 bases each). V was cut by 0 bases and J by 1 base, with 11 bases left in between. The CDR3 loop spans 16 amino acids. Looked up from germline, CDR1 is SGDLS and CDR2 is YYNGEE. The CDR3 region is CASSVDGAGSYNEQFF. CDR3 coding DNA: TGTGCCAGCAGCGTAGACGGGGCGGGTTCCTACAATGAGCAGTTCTTC.

The genes are TRBV5-1 and TRBJ1-4; D possibly corresponds to TRBD1 (6 bases). Germline V lookup: CDR1 SGHRS, CDR2 YFSETQ. The CDR3 contains 13 residues. Deletions cut 3 bases from V and 7 bases from J, with 10 bases between. This chain's CDR3 is CASSSGVGEKLFF. The CDR3 bases are TGCGCCAGCAGCTCAGGGGTGGGTGAAAAACTGTTTTTT.

This chain uses TRBV7-8 with TRBJ2-7; D is unclear. V was cut by 5 bases and J by 3 bases, with 14 bases left in between. Germline lookup yields CDR1 SGHVS and CDR2 FQNEAQ. CDR3 length equals 14 residues. As DNA, the CDR3 is TGTGCCAGCAGCGTACAAGGAACGCGCTACGAGCAGTACTTC. Protein sequence: CASSVQGTRYEQYF.

The chain links TRBV11-3 to TRBJ2-1; 7 bases fit TRBD2. This CDR3 is built from 15 residues. The trim removed 1 base at V and 9 bases at J, leaving 9 bases unmatched. The germline V gene encodes CDR1 SGHNT and CDR2 YENEEA. The CDR3 region is CASSLVGTTHTEQFF. The CDR3 coding sequence is TGTGCCAGCAGCTTAGTCGGGACTACCCACACTGAGCAGTTCTTC. Full variable domain (rest looked up from reference TRBV11-3 and TRBJ2-1): EAGVVQSPRYKIIEKKQPVAFWCNPISGHNTLYWYLQNLGQGPELLIRYENEEAVDDSQLPKDRFSAERLKGVDSTLKIQPAELGDSAVYLCASSLVGTTHTEQFFGPGTRLTVL.

V usage is TRBV10-1 and J usage is TRBJ2-7; D gene ambiguous. Germline V gives CDR1 WNHNN, CDR2 SYGVQD (reference sequence). The CDR3 extends over 13 amino acids. V was trimmed by 8 bases and J by 7 bases, leaving 18 bases between them. The CDR3 loop reads CASHKAPQREQYF. Here the CDR3 DNA reads TGCGCCAGCCATAAAGCCCCCCAGAGGGAGCAGTACTTC.

The V and J genes are TRBV2 and TRBJ1-2, with 8 bases aligning to TRBD1. The germline CDR1 and CDR2 sequences are SNHLY and FYNNEI. J lost 5 bases, V lost 6 bases, and 8 bases had no gene match. The CDR3 sequence is 14 residues long. The CDR3 DNA sequence: TGTGCCAGCAGACTGGACAGGGCCACTTATGGCTACACCTTC. Translation gives CASRLDRATYGYTF.

CDR3 residues: CSAGWTYEQYF. The CDR3 nucleotides read TGCAGCGCCGGTTGGACCTACGAGCAGTACTTC. The V call is TRBV29-1, the J call TRBJ2-7, with D hard to call. The CDR3 extends over 11 amino acids. Trimming took 7 bases from V and 2 from J, leaving 9 bases between them. Germline CDR1 is SQVTM and CDR2 is ANQGSEA.

The gene calls are TRBV6-1 and TRBJ1-2; D is unclear. V was pared by 4 bases and J by 0 bases, with 12 bases between. Germline V lookup: CDR1 MNHNS, CDR2 SASEGT. This CDR3 is built from 15 residues. The DNA for the CDR3 is TGTGCCAGCAGTGGCCTCTGGACCGCTAACTATGGCTACACCTTC. This encodes CASSGLWTANYGYTF.

The chain links TRBV6-1 to TRBJ2-5; 8 bases are a match to TRBD2. The J call may be incorrect, as the DNA end agrees better with TRBJ2-7. Germline CDR1 is MNHNS and CDR2 is SASEGT. The CDR3 loop spans 15 amino acids. The CDR3 DNA reads as TGTGCCAGCACCAGAAATAGCGGGGCAACCTACGAGCAGTACTTC. It encodes CASTRNSGATYEQYF.

The chain couples TRBV2 to TRBJ2-2; unclear D gene. Germline V CDR1 and CDR2: SNHLY, FYNNEI. Trimming took 5 bases from V and 6 from J, leaving 7 bases between them. This CDR3 contains 12 residues. The CDR3 DNA reads as TGTGCCAGCAGTCTTTCATCCGGGGAGCTGTTTTTT. This encodes CASSLSSGELFF.

This clone was seen a few times. The chain uses TRBV6-6 and TRBJ1-4; 7 bases map to TRBD1. The germline V gene encodes CDR1 MNHNY and CDR2 SVGAGI (reference sequence). The CDR3 is made up of 16 amino acids. V shed 5 bases and J 3 bases; nucleotides not matched to a gene: 9. The CDR3 loop reads CASSRASGQPNEKLFF. Here the CDR3 DNA reads TGTGCCAGCAGTCGCGCATCGGGACAGCCTAATGAAAAACTGTTTTTT.

There are many counts of this clone. The rearrangement uses TRBV15 and TRBJ2-5, with a possible D match to TRBD2 (6 bases). From germline, CDR1 is LNHNV and CDR2 YYDKDF (reference sequence). V lost 6 bases to trimming and J lost 5 bases, with 28 bases between them. The CDR3 consists of 18 residues. Here the CDR3 reads CATSPRGGGGAFRETQYF. The DNA for the CDR3 is TGTGCCACCAGTCCACGGGGAGGTGGCGGGGCCTTCAGGGAGACCCAGTACTTC.

The chain links TRBV7-6 to TRBJ2-5, with D possibly being TRBD1 or TRBD2 (5 bases each). The germline V and J ends were trimmed by 5 bases and 5 bases, with 18 bases remaining between them. CDR1 SGHVS and CDR2 FNYEAQ come from the germline V gene. This CDR3 is built from 15 residues. The CDR3: CASSLSPGWGETQYF. The CDR3 DNA sequence: TGTGCCAGCAGCCTAAGCCCAGGGTGGGGGGAGACCCAGTACTTC.

A word on this clone: A read error is the likely source, as a far larger clone sits one nucleotide away. This same CDR3 is encoded by further DNA sequences in the sample. This chain joins TRBV30 and TRBJ2-6; no clear D gene. The length of the CDR3 is 16 residues. Germline V gene data show CDR1 as GTSNPN and CDR2 as SVGIG (reference sequence). V was shortened by 2 bases and J by 4 bases, with 15 bases between the two germline ends. The CDR3 DNA reads TGTGCCTGGAGTCGCATAGGGTCCGTCGGGGCCAACGTCCTGACTTTC. Amino acid sequence: CAWSRIGSVGANVLTF. Variable domain in full (rest from reference TRBV30 and TRBJ2-6): SQTIHQWPATLVQPVGSPLSLECTVEGTSNPNLYWYRQAAGRGLQLLFYSVGIGQISSEVPQNLSASRPQDRQFILSSKKLLLSDSGFYLCAWSRIGSVGANVLTFGAGSRLTVL.

The CDR3 nucleotides are TGTGCCAGCACACCTTCGGCCAAAAACATTCAGTACTTC. This codes for CASTPSAKNIQYF. The V call is TRBV6-5, the J call TRBJ2-4; D ambiguous. V shed 7 bases and J shed 1 base, with 8 bases lying between them. CDR3 length equals 13 residues. Germline CDR1 MNHEY, CDR2 SVGAGI.

The chain is built from TRBV6-6 and TRBJ2-3, with TRBD2 matching 8 bases. Germline V gene data show CDR1 as MNHNY and CDR2 as SVGAGI (reference sequence). The CDR3 contains 14 residues. V shed 10 bases, J shed 6 bases, and the junction held 12 bases outside the gene matches. The CDR3 is CATKLAEIGDTQYF. In DNA form, the CDR3 reads TGTGCCACCAAACTAGCGGAGATAGGCGATACGCAGTATTTT.

This clone came up once. The chain has TRBV7-9 and TRBJ2-3, with TRBD2 matching over 7 bases. Losses at the gene ends were 5 bases for V and 0 bases for J; bases not matched to a gene: 2. The CDR3 contains 14 residues. Germline CDR1 SEHNR, CDR2 FQNEAQ (reference sequence). Here the CDR3 DNA reads TGTGCCAGCAGCGATAGCGGGAGCACAGATACGCAGTATTTT. Amino acids: CASSDSGSTDTQYF.

As for this clone: The junction and the germline gene differ at one end; a read error may be behind it. The rearrangement uses TRBV10-2 and TRBJ1-2, with unresolved D. This CDR3 is 16 amino acids long. The germline gives CDR1 WSHSY, CDR2 SAAADI. The CDR3 reads CASSEWTDRSNYGHTF. The CDR3 bases are TGCGCCAGCAGTGAATGGACTGACCGTTCTAACTATGGCCACACCTTC.

The V and J genes are TRBV2 and TRBJ1-2; D not resolved. V was pared by 2 bases and J by 3 bases, with 10 bases between. The length of the CDR3 is 14 residues. Germline values: CDR1 SNHLY, CDR2 FYNNEI. The CDR3 nucleotides are TGTGCCAGCAGTGAACAGAAGGGCGACTATGGCTACACCTTC. Protein product: CASSEQKGDYGYTF.

This chain links TRBV19 with TRBJ2-7, with D tentatively TRBD2 (6 bases). From germline, CDR1 is LNHDA and CDR2 SQIVND (reference sequence). The CDR3 has 15 residues. With 1 base removed from V and 3 bases from J, the gap between germline ends came to 13 bases. The CDR3: CASSIAGLAVYEQYF. The CDR3 DNA is TGTGCCAGTAGTATAGCGGGATTAGCGGTCTACGAGCAGTACTTC.

This clone was detected a few times. The rearrangement uses TRBV7-8 and TRBJ1-4, with D perhaps matching TRBD1 (5 bases). V was cut by 4 bases and J by 0 bases, with 12 bases left in between. The V gene's germline CDR1 is SGHVS and CDR2 FQNEAQ. The CDR3 loop spans 16 amino acids. CDR3 sequence: CASSSRDPATNEKLFF. CDR3 DNA sequence: TGTGCCAGCAGCTCTCGGGACCCTGCAACTAATGAAAAACTGTTTTTT.

As to this clone: A far larger clone lies a single base away; this is likely a read error. The chain links TRBV27 to TRBJ2-1; a possible D gene is TRBD2 (6 bases). The ends were cut back, 4 bases at V and 2 bases at J, with 15 bases in the middle. The germline V gene encodes CDR1 MNHEY and CDR2 SMNVEV (reference sequence). The CDR3 length is 16 residues. CDR3 bases: TGTGCCAGCAGTTCTAGCGTGGTGGATGCCTACAATGAGCAGTTCTTC. Encoded protein: CASSSSVVDAYNEQFF.

The chain employs TRBV6-5 and TRBJ2-2; D is uncertain. CDR3 length: 14 residues. Germline CDR1 MNHEY, CDR2 SVGAGI. V was clipped by 5 bases and J by 3 bases, with 10 bases between them. The CDR3 here is CASSEVADTGELFF. The CDR3 DNA sequence: TGTGCCAGCAGTGAAGTTGCGGACACCGGGGAGCTGTTTTTT.

Points on this clone: This likely came from a read error, as a far larger clone is one base away. The sample holds other DNA sequences that translate to the same CDR3. The chain employs TRBV2 and TRBJ2-7; TRBD1 matches 8 bases. Germline loops: CDR1 SNHLY, CDR2 FYNNEI. CDR3 length: 14 amino acids. The CDR3: CASSETRQGYEQYF. As DNA, the CDR3 is TGCGCCAGCAGTGAAACCCGACAGGGGTACGAGCAGTACTTC.

The V call is TRBV16, the J call TRBJ2-7; D assignment may be TRBD1 or TRBD2 (6 bases each). In germline, CDR1 is KGHSY, CDR2 FQNENV. This CDR3 spans 15 amino acids. V lost 4 bases, J lost 3 bases, and 16 bases lay in between. Written as DNA, the CDR3 is TGTGCCAGCAGCCCTTTTTGGGGGGCACACTACGAGCAGTACTTC. Translated: CASSPFWGAHYEQYF.

This chain connects TRBV11-2 to TRBJ2-1; D is ambiguous. The CDR3 contains 13 residues. V was cut by 0 bases and J by 8 bases, with 8 bases left in between. Germline CDR1 SGHAT, CDR2 FQNNGV. CDR3: CASSLEASHEQFF. The CDR3 DNA follows: TGTGCCAGCAGCTTAGAAGCCTCTCATGAGCAGTTCTTC. Variable domain in full (rest from reference TRBV11-2 and TRBJ2-1): EAGVAQSPRYKIIEKRQSVAFWCNPISGHATLYWYQQILGQGPKLLIQFQNNGVVDDSQLPKDRFSAERLKGVDSTLKIQPAKLEDSAVYLCASSLEASHEQFFGPGTRLTVL.

The DNA for the CDR3 is TGTGCCAGCAGCCAAGACCCTATAAGCACAGATACGCAGTATTTT. Residues: CASSQDPISTDTQYF. The genes are TRBV4-2 and TRBJ2-3; D is uncertain. CDR3 size: 15 residues. Germline V CDR1 and CDR2: LGHNA, YNFKEQ. Trimming left V 0 bases short and J 0 bases short, with 7 bases between.

As for this clone: Given a far larger clone just one base away, this is likely a sequencing read error. This specimen includes other DNA sequences encoding the same CDR3. The chain couples TRBV15 to TRBJ2-7; D ambiguous. The V gene's germline CDR1 is LNHNV and CDR2 YYDKDF (reference sequence). The CDR3 has 17 amino acids. V dropped 0 bases and J dropped 0 bases, with 15 bases sitting between them. This chain's CDR3 is CATSRDLGGSGSYEQYF. CDR3 bases: TGTGCCACCAGCAGAGATCTAGGCGGTAGTGGCTCCTACGAGCAGTACTTC.